The 30 T cell receptor beta chains below all came from one sample that was sequenced in a study of cytomegalovirus exposure and HLA in healthy donors (dated by TCRdb to between 2016 and 2019). The library came from the immunoSEQ multiplex PCR assay. For the multiplex PCR, a mixture combining 60 forward primers for TCR Vbeta segments and 13 reverse primers for TCR Jbeta segments was used. The immuneACCESS repertoire file appears here via TCRdb, limited to in-frame rearrangements. These files lack a portion of the clones; in checked studies, under half of the deficit traces to unresolved V genes, and the cause of the others is not known. The sample profile shows some 100,000 clones; about four fifths of them were found once. Approximately 4.1% of the sample rests with the top ten. Sequenced sample: PBMCs. These receptors all stem from a female donor in good health and CMV-seropositive.

In its sample, this clone was seen a few times. The chain carries TRBV11-2 and TRBJ1-3, with D hard to call. This CDR3 is 14 amino acids long. V dropped 2 bases and J dropped 0 bases, with 5 bases sitting between them. Germline V lookup: CDR1 SGHAT, CDR2 FQNNGV. CDR3 DNA sequence: TGTGCCAGCAGCTTATCTCTCTCTGGAAACACCATATATTTT. It is translated as CASSLSLSGNTIYF.

This clone showed up just a few times. V usage is TRBV18 and J usage is TRBJ1-2; D gene uncertain. The CDR3 runs to 13 residues. V lost 1 base to trimming and J lost 5 bases, with 8 bases between them. Germline loops: CDR1 KGHSH, CDR2 LQKENI. The DNA of the CDR3 is TGTGCCAGCTCACCACTCACAGAGTATGGCTACACCTTC. Protein: CASSPLTEYGYTF.

CDR3 sequence reads: CASSMTRIGNTIYF. CDR3 DNA: TGTGCCAGTAGTATGACAAGGATCGGAAACACCATATATTTT. The chain combines TRBV19 with TRBJ1-3; D is unresolved. V lost 3 bases, J lost 4 bases, and 10 bases lay in between. This CDR3 contains 14 residues. The germline V gene encodes CDR1 LNHDA and CDR2 SQIVND (reference sequence).

Only a few counts were recorded for this clone. The chain combines TRBV18 with TRBJ1-2; 8 bases align to TRBD1. Germline loops: CDR1 KGHSH, CDR2 LQKENI. Germline trimming cut 0 bases from V and 8 bases from J; bases unmatched to any gene: 8. This CDR3 is 15 amino acids long. The CDR3 reads CASSPPKKDRVGYTF. The CDR3, as DNA: TGTGCCAGCTCACCACCGAAGAAGGACAGGGTCGGCTACACCTTC.

The chain joins TRBV2 to TRBJ2-3; the match to TRBD2 covers 12 bases. Germline V gene data show CDR1 as SNHLY and CDR2 as FYNNEI. CDR3 length equals 17 residues. Trimming removed 4 bases from V and 2 bases from J; junction bases left unmatched: 7. Here the CDR3 reads CASSGRRTSGDTDTQYF. Here the CDR3 DNA reads TGTGCCAGCAGTGGGCGGAGGACTAGCGGGGACACAGATACGCAGTATTTT.

The table lists this clone with a few counts. The chain is built from TRBV6-5 and TRBJ2-7, with 11 bases aligning to TRBD2. The germline gives CDR1 MNHEY, CDR2 SVGAGI. The V and J ends lost 7 bases and 1 base, in that order; junction bases with no gene match: 6. The CDR3 runs to 15 residues. The CDR3 is CASTPTSGGSYEQYF. The CDR3 DNA reads as TGTGCCAGCACCCCTACTAGCGGGGGATCCTACGAGCAGTACTTC.

This clone turned up a few times. This chain links TRBV7-9 with TRBJ2-6; D gene uncertain. This CDR3 has 15 residues. The V and J ends lost 4 bases and 2 bases respectively, with 9 bases between them. Germline V CDR1 and CDR2: SEHNR, FQNEAQ (reference sequence). In DNA form, the CDR3 reads TGTGCCAGCAGCTCGCTTAGCCCTGGGGCCAACGTCCTGACTTTC. Encoded protein: CASSSLSPGANVLTF.

V is TRBV7-2 and J is TRBJ1-6, with D unresolved. Germline V CDR1 and CDR2: SGHTA, FQGNSA. The CDR3 runs to 13 residues. Trimming took 3 bases from V and 7 from J, leaving 7 bases between them. CDR3 sequence: CASSLTGNSPLHF. The CDR3 coding sequence is TGTGCCAGCAGCTTGACGGGGAATTCACCCCTCCACTTT.

The chain is built from TRBV30 and TRBJ2-7; the match to TRBD2 covers 11 bases. Germline loops: CDR1 GTSNPN, CDR2 SVGIG (reference sequence). Trimming cost V 0 bases and J 0 bases; bases outside gene matches: 10. This CDR3 spans 18 amino acids. CDR3 loop: CAWSVRRLAGGTSYEQYF. The CDR3 bases are TGTGCCTGGAGTGTACGTCGTCTAGCGGGGGGCACCTCCTACGAGCAGTACTTC.

The chain joins TRBV6-6 to TRBJ2-7, with 10 bases matching TRBD1. Germline V gives CDR1 MNHNY, CDR2 SVGAGI (reference sequence). J lost 4 bases, V lost 10 bases, and 16 bases had no gene match. The CDR3 consists of 16 residues. The CDR3 DNA is TGTGCCACCACCGACAGGGACAGGGGTTCGAAGTACGAGCAGTACTTC. Protein: CATTDRDRGSKYEQYF.

This chain uses TRBV10-3 with TRBJ2-3; the D gene is possibly TRBD2 (6 bases). Per the germline V gene, CDR1 is ENHRY and CDR2 is SYGVKD. The CDR3 is 16 amino acids. The V and J ends lost 0 bases and 1 base respectively, with 11 bases between them. CDR3 in amino acids: CAISESPGGGTDTQYF. CDR3 coding DNA: TGTGCCATCAGTGAGTCGCCAGGCGGGGGCACAGATACGCAGTATTTT.

CDR3 nucleotides: TGCGCCAGCAACGACAGGGGTGACAACACCGGGGAGCTGTTTTTT. Translated, it gives CASNDRGDNTGELFF. The V call is TRBV23-1, the J call TRBJ2-2, with 8 bases matching TRBD1. TRBV23-1 is reported as an ORF; its role is uncertain. CDR3 size: 15 residues. V was clipped by 7 bases and J by 2 bases; unmatched bases: 6.

The chain is built from TRBV21-1 and TRBJ1-2. TRBV21-1 is classified as a pseudogene. CDR3 size: 13 residues. The CDR3 nucleotides are TGTGCCAGCAGCAAGAACGGTAACTATGGCTACACCTTC. It translates to CASSKNGNYGYTF.

V is TRBV7-9 and J is TRBJ2-7; 13 bases map to TRBD2. Germline V CDR1 and CDR2: SEHNR, FQNEAQ (reference sequence). The CDR3 covers 19 residues. V lost 5 bases to trimming and J lost 2 bases; unmatched junction nucleotides: 15. The CDR3 region has the DNA TGTGCCAGCAGCCCGCCATTGAGACTAGCGGGAGGCAAAACCTACGAGCAGTACTTC. Translation: CASSPPLRLAGGKTYEQYF.

The V gene is TRBV5-5, the J gene TRBJ1-6; D might be TRBD1 (6 bases). The CDR3 spans 15 residues. CDR1 and CDR2 from the germline V gene are SGHKS and YYEKEE (reference sequence). The V end lost 0 bases, the J end lost 4 bases, and 8 bases lay between the germline ends. DNA for the CDR3: TGTGCCAGCAGCTTGGCAGGGGATTATAATTCACCCCTCCACTTT. Encoded protein: CASSLAGDYNSPLHF.

J is TRBJ2-5 and V is TRBV28, with D possibly being TRBD2 (6 bases). The DNA matches TRBJ2-7 better at its end, which makes the J call doubtful. Germline assignment: CDR1 MDHEN and CDR2 SYDVKM. The CDR3 is 14 amino acids. The CDR3 sequence is CASSPGTPSYEQYF. In nucleotides, the CDR3 is TGTGCCAGCAGTCCGGGGACTCCCTCCTACGAGCAGTACTTC.

The chain links TRBV5-1 to TRBJ2-2; 8 nucleotides agree with TRBD1. The germline V gene has CDR1 SGHRS and CDR2 YFSETQ. CDR3 length: 14 amino acids. Trimming took 4 bases from V and 7 from J; bases not matched to a gene: 6. Here the CDR3 DNA reads TGCGCCAGCAGCCCCCGACAGGGGAGCGGGGAGCTGTTTTTT. Its protein is CASSPRQGSGELFF. The variable domain in full, completed from reference TRBV5-1 and TRBJ2-2, reads KAGVTQTPRYLIKTRGQQVTLSCSPISGHRSVSWYQQTPGQGLQFLFEYFSETQRNKGNFPGRFSGRQFSNSRSEMNVSTLELGDSALYLCASSPRQGSGELFFGEGSRLTVL.

This chain links TRBV6-1 with TRBJ2-7; 8 bases map to TRBD1. V lost 2 bases and J lost 5; bases outside the gene matches: 5. CDR1 is MNHNS and CDR2 is SASEGT in the germline V gene. There are 14 residues in the CDR3. CDR3 amino acids: CASSEWQGQDEQYF. Here the CDR3 DNA reads TGTGCCAGCAGTGAATGGCAGGGACAGGACGAGCAGTACTTC.

The chain has TRBV18 and TRBJ1-4; the D is unclear. V was clipped by 5 bases and J by 6 bases, with 10 bases between them. The germline gives CDR1 KGHSH, CDR2 LQKENI. The CDR3 has 13 residues. In DNA, the CDR3 is TGTGCCAGCTCATCGGGTTCGTATGAAAAACTGTTTTTT. Protein: CASSSGSYEKLFF. Full variable domain (outside the CDR3, taken from reference TRBV18 and TRBJ1-4): NAGVMQNPRHLVRRRGQEARLRCSPMKGHSHVYWYRQLPEEGLKFMVYLQKENIIDESGMPKERFSAEFPKEGPSILRIQQVVRGDSAAYFCASSSGSYEKLFFGSGTQLSVL.

The V and J genes are TRBV5-1 and TRBJ2-7, with D possibly being TRBD2 (6 bases). Deletions cut 4 bases from V and 0 bases from J, with 11 bases between. CDR3 length: 14 residues. From germline, CDR1 is SGHRS and CDR2 YFSETQ. The DNA of the CDR3 is TGCGCCAGCAGCGTTGGGGGGAGCTCCTACGAGCAGTACTTC. It codes for CASSVGGSSYEQYF.

The chain couples TRBV7-6 to TRBJ1-5; D gene uncertain. The CDR3 extends over 13 amino acids. Between the trimmed V and J ends, which lost 5 bases and 7 bases, there was a span of 12 bases. From germline, CDR1 is SGHVS and CDR2 FNYEAQ. The CDR3 DNA is TGTGCCAGCAGCCCCGTGGGCCAGCAGCCCCAGCATTTT. It translates to CASSPVGQQPQHF.

The chain links TRBV2 to TRBJ2-1; possible D gene TRBD1, 5 bases. Between the trimmed V and J ends, which lost 9 bases and 2 bases, there was a span of 11 bases. Germline values: CDR1 SNHLY, CDR2 FYNNEI. The CDR3 has 13 residues. The CDR3 spells CASTTVTYNEQFF. CDR3 nucleotide sequence: TGTGCCAGTACGACAGTGACCTACAATGAGCAGTTCTTC.

This chain joins TRBV7-7 and TRBJ2-1; 9 nucleotides line up with TRBD2. V was pared by 5 bases and J by 7 bases, with 12 bases of the junction left unmatched. CDR1 is SSHAT and CDR2 is FNYEAQ in the germline V gene (reference sequence). The CDR3 spans 16 residues. This chain's CDR3 is CASSLGLAGVRNEQFF. In DNA, the CDR3 is TGTGCCAGCAGCCTGGGGTTAGCGGGAGTGAGGAATGAGCAGTTCTTC.

This chain uses TRBV10-1 with TRBJ1-1; 8 bases are a match to TRBD1. Per germline, CDR1 WNHNN and CDR2 SYGVQD (reference sequence). Trimming at V came to 6 bases and at J to 4 bases, leaving 4 bases not matched to a gene. This CDR3 region has 13 residues. CDR3 residues: CASSSTGVTEAFF. DNA of the CDR3: TGCGCCAGCAGCTCGACAGGGGTCACTGAAGCTTTCTTT.

The chain employs TRBV7-2 and TRBJ2-7, with 12 bases aligning to TRBD2. The J segment lost 2 bases and the V segment lost 0 bases, leaving 2 bases of the junction unmatched. The CDR3 has 16 residues. The germline V gene has CDR1 SGHTA and CDR2 FQGNSA. This CDR3 reads CASSLASSGGAYEQYF. For the CDR3, the DNA is TGTGCCAGCAGCTTAGCGTCTAGCGGGGGGGCCTACGAGCAGTACTTC.

CDR3 loop: CASTGGLGYGYTF. CDR3 DNA: TGTGCCAGCACAGGGGGCCTCGGGTATGGCTACACCTTC. V usage is TRBV5-8 and J usage is TRBJ1-2, with 8 bases matching TRBD1. The trim removed 6 bases at V and 5 bases at J, leaving 6 bases unmatched. CDR3 length equals 13 residues. CDR1 is SGHTS and CDR2 is YDEGEE in the germline V gene. The full variable domain, its missing parts supplied by reference TRBV5-8 and TRBJ1-2, is EAGVTQSPTHLIKTRGQQATLRCSPISGHTSVYWYQQALGLGLQFLLWYDEGEERNRGNFPPRFSGRQFPNYSSELNVNALELEDSALYLCASTGGLGYGYTFGSGTRLTVV.

The chain has TRBV7-9 and TRBJ2-6, with D unresolved. The germline gives CDR1 SEHNR, CDR2 FQNEAQ (reference sequence). The V end lost 7 bases, the J end lost 4 bases, and 8 bases lay between the germline ends. This CDR3 is 13 amino acids long. The CDR3 DNA sequence: TGTGCCAGCACCTTCGGGGGGGCCAACGTCCTGACTTTC. It is translated as CASTFGGANVLTF.

Written as DNA, the CDR3 is TGTGCCAGCAGCGTAGAGGGACTAGCGGCGCTAGGGTCCTACAATGAGCAGTTCTTC. Translation gives CASSVEGLAALGSYNEQFF. The chain carries TRBV9 and TRBJ2-1; 11 bases agree with TRBD2. Germline-derived CDR1 and CDR2 are SGDLS and YYNGEE. Losses at the gene ends were 0 bases for V and 1 base for J; bases not matched to a gene: 9. The CDR3 runs 19 residues.

CDR3: CASSLDRGRPQPQHF. CDR3 nucleotide sequence: TGTGCCAGCAGCTTGGACAGGGGGCGACCTCAGCCCCAGCATTTT. The gene calls are TRBV5-8 and TRBJ1-5; 9 bases match TRBD1. The CDR3 loop spans 15 amino acids. V gave up 0 bases and J gave up 6 bases; unmatched junction bases: 4. Germline CDR1 reads SGHTS; CDR2 reads YDEGEE.

The table lists this clone with a few counts. V gene TRBV19 combines with J gene TRBJ1-5, with D uncertain. Germline CDR1 is LNHDA and CDR2 is SQIVND (reference sequence). V was pared by 1 base and J by 3 bases, with 10 bases between. CDR3 length equals 15 residues. The CDR3, as DNA: TGTGCCAGTAGTATAGGAGCCAGGCCCAATCAGCCCCAGCATTTT. It yields the protein CASSIGARPNQPQHF.